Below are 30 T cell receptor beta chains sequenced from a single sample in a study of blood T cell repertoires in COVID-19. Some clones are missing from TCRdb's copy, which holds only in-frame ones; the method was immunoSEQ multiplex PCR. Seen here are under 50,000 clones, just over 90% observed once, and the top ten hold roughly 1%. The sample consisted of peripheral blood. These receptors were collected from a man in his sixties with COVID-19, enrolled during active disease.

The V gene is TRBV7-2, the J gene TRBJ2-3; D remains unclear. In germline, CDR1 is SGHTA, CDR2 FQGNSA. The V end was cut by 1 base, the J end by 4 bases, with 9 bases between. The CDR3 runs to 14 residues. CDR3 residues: CASSLGFGPDTQYF. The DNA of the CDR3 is TGTGCCAGCAGCTTAGGTTTCGGTCCAGATACGCAGTATTTT.

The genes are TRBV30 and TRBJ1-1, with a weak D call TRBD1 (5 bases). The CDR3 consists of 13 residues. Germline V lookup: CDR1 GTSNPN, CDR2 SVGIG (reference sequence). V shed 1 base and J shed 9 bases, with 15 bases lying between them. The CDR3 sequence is CAWSGGEGRKAFF. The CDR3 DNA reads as TGTGCCTGGAGTGGGGGGGAGGGGAGGAAAGCTTTCTTT.

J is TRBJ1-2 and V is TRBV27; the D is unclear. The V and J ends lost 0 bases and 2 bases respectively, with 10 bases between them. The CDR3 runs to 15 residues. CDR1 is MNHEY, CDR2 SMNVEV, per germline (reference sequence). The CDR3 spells CASSLSWAENYGYTF. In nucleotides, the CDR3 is TGTGCCAGCAGTTTATCGTGGGCCGAAAACTATGGCTACACCTTC.

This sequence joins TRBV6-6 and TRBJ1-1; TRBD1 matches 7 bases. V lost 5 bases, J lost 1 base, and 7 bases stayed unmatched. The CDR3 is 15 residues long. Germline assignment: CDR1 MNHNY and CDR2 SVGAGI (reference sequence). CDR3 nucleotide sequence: TGTGCCAGCAGTGACAGGGTTGGAGCGAACACTGAAGCTTTCTTT. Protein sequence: CASSDRVGANTEAFF.

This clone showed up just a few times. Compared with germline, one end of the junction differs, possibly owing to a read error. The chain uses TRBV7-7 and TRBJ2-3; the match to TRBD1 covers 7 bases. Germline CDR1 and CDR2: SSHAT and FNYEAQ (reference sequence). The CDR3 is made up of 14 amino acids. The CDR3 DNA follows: TGTGCTAGCAGCTTAACAGGGGGCACAGATACGCAGTATTTT. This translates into CASSLTGGTDTQYF. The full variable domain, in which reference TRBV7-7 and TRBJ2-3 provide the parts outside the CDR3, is GAGVSQSPRYKVTKRGQDVTLRCDPISSHATLYWYQQALGQGPEFLTYFNYEAQPDKSGLPSDRFSAERPEGSISTLTIQRTEQRDSAMYRCASSLTGGTDTQYFGPGTRLTVL.

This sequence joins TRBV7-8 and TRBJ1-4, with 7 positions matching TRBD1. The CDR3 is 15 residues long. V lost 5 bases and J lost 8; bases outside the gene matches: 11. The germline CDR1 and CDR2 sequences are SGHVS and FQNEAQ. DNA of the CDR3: TGTGCCAGCAGCAAAACAGGGGTCATTAGGGAAAAACTGTTTTTT. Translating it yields CASSKTGVIREKLFF.

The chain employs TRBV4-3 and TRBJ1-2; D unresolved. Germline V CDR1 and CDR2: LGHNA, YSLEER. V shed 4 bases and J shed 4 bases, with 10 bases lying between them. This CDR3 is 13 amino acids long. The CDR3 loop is CASSREGSYGYTF. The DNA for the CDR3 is TGCGCCAGCAGCCGCGAAGGGAGCTATGGCTACACCTTC.

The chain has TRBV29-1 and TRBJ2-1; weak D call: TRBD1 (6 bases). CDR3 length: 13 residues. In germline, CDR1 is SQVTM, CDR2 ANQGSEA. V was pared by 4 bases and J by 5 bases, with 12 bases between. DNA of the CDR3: TGCAGCGTTGGGGTCAACAGGGACAATGAGCAGTTCTTC. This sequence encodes CSVGVNRDNEQFF.

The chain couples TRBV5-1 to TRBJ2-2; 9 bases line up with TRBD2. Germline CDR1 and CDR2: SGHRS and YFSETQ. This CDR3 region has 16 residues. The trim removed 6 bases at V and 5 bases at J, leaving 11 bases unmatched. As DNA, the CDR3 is TGCGCCAGCAAAGACCCAGCGGGGGGAGTTACCGGGGAGCTGTTTTTT. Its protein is CASKDPAGGVTGELFF.

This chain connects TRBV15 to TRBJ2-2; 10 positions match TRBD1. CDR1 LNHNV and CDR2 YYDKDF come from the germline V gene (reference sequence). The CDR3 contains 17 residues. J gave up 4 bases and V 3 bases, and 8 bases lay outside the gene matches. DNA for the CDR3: TGTGCCACCAGCAGGCCTCCGGGACAGGGGCTCACCGGGGAGCTGTTTTTT. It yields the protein CATSRPPGQGLTGELFF. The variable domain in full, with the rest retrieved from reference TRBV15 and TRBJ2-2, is DAMVIQNPRYQVTQFGKPVTLSCSQTLNHNVMYWYQQKSSQAPKLLFHYYDKDFNNEADTPDNFQSRRPNTSFCFLDIRSPGLGDTAMYLCATSRPPGQGLTGELFFGEGSRLTVL.

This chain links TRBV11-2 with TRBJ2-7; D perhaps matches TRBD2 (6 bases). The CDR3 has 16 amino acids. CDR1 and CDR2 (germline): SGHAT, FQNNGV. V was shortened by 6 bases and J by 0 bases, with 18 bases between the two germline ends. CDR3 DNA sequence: TGTGCCAGCAGATCCCTGGGGGGTAGGACCTCCTACGAGCAGTACTTC. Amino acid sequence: CASRSLGGRTSYEQYF.

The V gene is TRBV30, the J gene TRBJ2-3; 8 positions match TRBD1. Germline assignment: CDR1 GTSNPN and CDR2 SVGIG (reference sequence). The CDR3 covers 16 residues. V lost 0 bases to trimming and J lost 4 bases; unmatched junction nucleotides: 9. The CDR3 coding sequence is TGTGCCTGGAGTGTAGGTGGGACAGGCTGGCCAGATACGCAGTATTTT. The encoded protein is CAWSVGGTGWPDTQYF.

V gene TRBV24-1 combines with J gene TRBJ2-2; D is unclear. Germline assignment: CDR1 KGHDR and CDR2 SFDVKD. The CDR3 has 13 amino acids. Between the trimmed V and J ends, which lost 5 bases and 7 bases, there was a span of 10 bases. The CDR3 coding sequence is TGTGCCACCAGTGGAGAGTTTGGCGGGGAGCTGTTTTTT. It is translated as CATSGEFGGELFF.

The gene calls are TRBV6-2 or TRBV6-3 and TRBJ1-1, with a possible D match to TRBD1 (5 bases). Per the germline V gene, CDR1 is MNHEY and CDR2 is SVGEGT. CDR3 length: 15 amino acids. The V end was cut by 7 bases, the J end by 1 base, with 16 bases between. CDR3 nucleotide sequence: TGTGCCAGCATCCCGATGGGGCGGGGGAACACTGAAGCTTTCTTT. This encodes CASIPMGRGNTEAFF.

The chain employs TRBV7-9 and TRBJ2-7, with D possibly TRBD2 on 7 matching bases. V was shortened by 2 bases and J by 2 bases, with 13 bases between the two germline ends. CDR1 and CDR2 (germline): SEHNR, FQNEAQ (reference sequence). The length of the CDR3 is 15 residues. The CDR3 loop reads CASSLKGGITYEQYF. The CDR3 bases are TGTGCCAGCAGCTTAAAGGGGGGGATCACCTACGAGCAGTACTTC.

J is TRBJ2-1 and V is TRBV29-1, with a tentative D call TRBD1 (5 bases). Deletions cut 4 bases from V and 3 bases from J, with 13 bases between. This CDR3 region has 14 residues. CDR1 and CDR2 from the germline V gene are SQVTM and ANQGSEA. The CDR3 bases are TGCAGCGTTGGGCTTGAGACAGTCTACAATGAGCAGTTCTTC. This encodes CSVGLETVYNEQFF.

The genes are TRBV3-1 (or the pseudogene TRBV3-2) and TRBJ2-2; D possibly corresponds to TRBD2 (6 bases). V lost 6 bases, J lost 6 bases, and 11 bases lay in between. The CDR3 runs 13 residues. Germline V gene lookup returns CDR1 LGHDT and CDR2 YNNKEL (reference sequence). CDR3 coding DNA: TGTGCCAGCAGGGAAGCGGGCCCCGGGGAGCTGTTTTTT. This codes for CASREAGPGELFF.

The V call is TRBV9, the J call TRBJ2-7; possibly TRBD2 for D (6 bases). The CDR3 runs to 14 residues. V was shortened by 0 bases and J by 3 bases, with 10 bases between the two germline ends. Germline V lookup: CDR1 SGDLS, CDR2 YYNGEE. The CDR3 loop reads CASSVDGSSYEQYF. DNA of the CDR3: TGTGCCAGCAGCGTAGACGGGAGTAGCTACGAGCAGTACTTC.

In nucleotides, the CDR3 is TGCAGCGTTGGTTTAGATCAGGCAGATACGCAGTATTTT. Amino acid sequence: CSVGLDQADTQYF. The gene calls are TRBV29-1 and TRBJ2-3, with no clear D. The CDR3 extends over 13 amino acids. V lost 4 bases and J 4 bases, leaving 12 bases between the germline ends. Germline-derived CDR1 and CDR2 are SQVTM and ANQGSEA.

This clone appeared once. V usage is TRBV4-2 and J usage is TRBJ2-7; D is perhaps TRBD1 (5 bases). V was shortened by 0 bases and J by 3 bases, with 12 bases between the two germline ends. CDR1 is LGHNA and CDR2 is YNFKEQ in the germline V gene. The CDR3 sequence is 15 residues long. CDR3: CASSQEARAIYEQYF. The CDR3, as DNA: TGTGCCAGCAGCCAAGAGGCCAGGGCCATCTACGAGCAGTACTTC.

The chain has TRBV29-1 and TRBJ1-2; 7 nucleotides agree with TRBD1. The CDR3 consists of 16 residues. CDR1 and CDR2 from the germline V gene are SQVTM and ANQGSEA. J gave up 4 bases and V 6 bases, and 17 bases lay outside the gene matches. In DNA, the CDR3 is TGCAGCGTCGACGCCGGCGATTCCGGGGACAGCTATGGCTACACCTTC. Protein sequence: CSVDAGDSGDSYGYTF.

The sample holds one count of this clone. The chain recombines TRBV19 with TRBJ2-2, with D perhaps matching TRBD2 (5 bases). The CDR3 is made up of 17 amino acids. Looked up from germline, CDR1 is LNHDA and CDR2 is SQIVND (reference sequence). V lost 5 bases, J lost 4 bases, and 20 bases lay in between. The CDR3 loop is CASSAHLAPASTGELFF. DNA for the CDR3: TGTGCCAGTAGTGCCCACCTAGCACCCGCGAGCACCGGGGAGCTGTTTTTT.

The CDR3 region is CAWSDTGSNEQYF. As DNA, the CDR3 is TGTGCCTGGAGTGATACAGGGTCGAACGAGCAGTACTTC. The rearrangement joins TRBV30 to TRBJ2-7; a weak D match, TRBD1 (6 bases). Germline lookup yields CDR1 GTSNPN and CDR2 SVGIG (reference sequence). The CDR3 sequence is 13 residues long. With 1 base removed from V and 5 bases from J, the gap between germline ends came to 12 bases.

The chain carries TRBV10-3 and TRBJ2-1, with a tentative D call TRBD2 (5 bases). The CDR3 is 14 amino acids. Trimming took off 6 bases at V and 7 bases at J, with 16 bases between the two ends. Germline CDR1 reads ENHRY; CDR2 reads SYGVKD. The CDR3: CAIRPAVEANEQFF. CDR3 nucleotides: TGTGCCATCAGGCCTGCGGTGGAGGCAAATGAGCAGTTCTTC.

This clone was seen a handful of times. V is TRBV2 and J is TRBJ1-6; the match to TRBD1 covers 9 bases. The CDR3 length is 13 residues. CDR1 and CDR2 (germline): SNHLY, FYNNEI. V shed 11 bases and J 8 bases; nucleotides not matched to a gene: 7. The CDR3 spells CAGGGTGYSPLHF. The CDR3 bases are TGTGCCGGCGGGGGGACAGGGTATTCACCCCTCCACTTT.

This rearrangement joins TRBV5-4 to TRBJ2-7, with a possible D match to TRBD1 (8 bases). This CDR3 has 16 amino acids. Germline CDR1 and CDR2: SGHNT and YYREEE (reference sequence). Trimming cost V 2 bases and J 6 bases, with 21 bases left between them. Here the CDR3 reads CASSFLQGGPLSEQYF. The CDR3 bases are TGTGCCAGCAGCTTTTTACAGGGGGGGCCCTTAAGCGAGCAGTACTTC. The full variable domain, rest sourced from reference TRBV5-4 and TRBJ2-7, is ETGVTQSPTHLIKTRGQQVTLRCSSQSGHNTVSWYQQALGQGPQFIFQYYREEENGRGNFPPRFSGLQFPNYSSELNVNALELDDSALYLCASSFLQGGPLSEQYFGPGTRLTVT.

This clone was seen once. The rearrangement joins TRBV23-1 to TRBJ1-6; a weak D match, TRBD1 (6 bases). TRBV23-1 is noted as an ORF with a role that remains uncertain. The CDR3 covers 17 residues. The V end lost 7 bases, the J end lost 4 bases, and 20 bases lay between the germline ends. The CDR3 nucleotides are TGCGCCAGCACCTCCCTCCACAGGGCCGGGTATAATTCACCCCTCCACTTT. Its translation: CASTSLHRAGYNSPLHF.

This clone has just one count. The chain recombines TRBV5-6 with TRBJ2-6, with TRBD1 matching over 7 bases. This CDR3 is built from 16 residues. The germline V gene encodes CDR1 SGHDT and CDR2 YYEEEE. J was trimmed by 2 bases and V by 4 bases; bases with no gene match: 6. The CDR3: CASSPPDRAGANVLTF. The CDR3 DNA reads TGTGCCAGCAGCCCCCCTGACAGGGCTGGGGCCAACGTCCTGACTTTC.

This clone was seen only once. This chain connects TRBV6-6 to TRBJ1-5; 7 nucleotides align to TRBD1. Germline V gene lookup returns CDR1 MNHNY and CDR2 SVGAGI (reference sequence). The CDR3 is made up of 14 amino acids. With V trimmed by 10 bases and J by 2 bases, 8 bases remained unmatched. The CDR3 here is CATQTGWGNQPQHF. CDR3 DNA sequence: TGTGCCACCCAGACAGGGTGGGGCAATCAGCCCCAGCATTTT.

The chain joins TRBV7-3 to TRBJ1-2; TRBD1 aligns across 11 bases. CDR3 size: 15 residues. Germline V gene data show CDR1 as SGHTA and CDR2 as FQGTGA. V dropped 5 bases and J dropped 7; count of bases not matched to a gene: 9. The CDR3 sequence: CASSPGQGAVSGYTF. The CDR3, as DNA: TGTGCCAGCAGCCCAGGACAGGGGGCAGTTAGTGGCTACACCTTC.